These T cell receptor beta chains were read from a single sample in a study of blood T cells in healthy people across ages. TCRdb called the 5' RACE reads again in MiXCR, with one record for every CDR3 protein. The sample lists over a million distinct CDR3 sequences; 40% to 50% were seen once. Sequenced: blood. The origin of the receptors is a woman younger than 30 in good health. The CDR3 runs from the conserved cysteine through the conserved F or W. The D gene is left open where the match is weak. Clone size is given for some rows only: seen once, a few or many times, or a class if the clone is expanded.

D: .
J: TRBJ2-1
size: few
V: TRBV5-6
CDR3: CASSLSQDEQFF
DNA: TGTGCCAGCAGCTTGAGTCAGGATGAGCAGTTCTTC

D: TRBD1
J: TRBJ2-1
size: few
V: TRBV7-2
CDR3: CASSPRGTEGYNEQFF
DNA: TGTGCCAGCAGCCCTCGTGGGACAGAGGGATACAATGAGCAGTTCTTC

D: TRBD2
J: TRBJ2-7
size: .
V: TRBV11-2
CDR3: CASSNPPPSGRYNEQYF
DNA: TGTGCCAGCAGCAACCCGCCTCCTAGCGGGAGGTACAATGAGCAGTACTTC

D: .
J: TRBJ2-1
size: .
V: TRBV3-1
CDR3: CASSPGTRPDTALNNEQFF
DNA: TGTGCCAGCAGCCCGGGGACTCGACCAGACACGGCACTCAACAATGAGCAGTTCTTC

D: .
J: TRBJ2-7
size: few
V: TRBV12-3/TRBV12-4
CDR3: CASSLGQEVEQYF
DNA: TGTGCCAGCAGTTTAGGACAGGAGGTCGAGCAGTACTTC

D: TRBD1
J: TRBJ2-1
size: .
V: TRBV6-1
CDR3: CASSETGGYNNEQFF
DNA: TGTGCCAGCAGTGAAACAGGGGGCTACAACAATGAGCAGTTCTTC

D: TRBD1
J: TRBJ2-7
size: .
V: TRBV28
CDR3: CASSPEGWPGTGLGGYEQYF
DNA: TGTGCCAGCAGTCCTGAAGGTTGGCCCGGGACAGGGTTAGGGGGCTACGAGCAGTACTTC

D: .
J: TRBJ2-7
size: few
V: TRBV6-5
CDR3: CASSPSDWYEQYF
DNA: TGTGCCAGCAGTCCTTCGGATTGGTACGAGCAGTACTTC

D: TRBD1
J: TRBJ1-2
size: .
V: TRBV13
CDR3: CASSLGDRGDYGYTF
DNA: TGTGCCAGCAGCTTAGGGGACAGGGGAGACTATGGCTACACCTTC

D: .
J: TRBJ2-7
size: .
V: TRBV3-1
CDR3: CASSQGFWLASEDYEQYF
DNA: TGTGCCAGCAGCCAAGGTTTTTGGTTGGCTAGCGAGGACTACGAGCAGTACTTC

D: .
J: TRBJ1-1
size: .
V: TRBV30
CDR3: CAWEGGGGTEAFF
DNA: TGTGCCTGGGAAGGGGGGGGAGGCACTGAAGCTTTCTTT

D: TRBD1
J: TRBJ2-7
size: many
V: TRBV12-3/TRBV12-4
CDR3: CASSGTGGAYEQYF
DNA: TGTGCCAGCAGTGGGACAGGGGGCGCCTACGAGCAGTACTTC

D: .
J: TRBJ2-4
size: .
V: TRBV3-1
CDR3: CASSLDGGTFGEQYF
DNA: TGTGCCAGCAGCCTAGACGGTGGGACGTTTGGAGAGCAGTACTTC

D: .
J: TRBJ1-2
size: few
V: TRBV6-1
CDR3: CASSEAAGRPYGYTF
DNA: TGTGCCAGCAGTGAAGCGGCAGGGCGTCCCTATGGCTACACCTTC

D: TRBD1
J: TRBJ1-5
size: few
V: TRBV6-5
CDR3: CASSYGTGVNQPQHF
DNA: TGTGCCAGCAGTTACGGGACAGGGGTTAATCAGCCCCAGCATTTT

D: TRBD1
J: TRBJ1-5
size: .
V: TRBV6-1
CDR3: CASSGQQGVGQPQHF
DNA: TGTGCCAGCAGTGGCCAACAGGGGGTGGGGCAGCCCCAGCATTTT

D: .
J: TRBJ1-5
size: .
V: TRBV19
CDR3: CASTPGLGSNQPQHF
DNA: TGTGCCAGTACCCCTGGGTTGGGGAGCAATCAGCCCCAGCATTTT

D: .
J: TRBJ2-6
size: few
V: TRBV13
CDR3: CASSLFRTSGANVLTF
DNA: TGTGCCAGCAGCTTATTTCGGACTTCTGGGGCCAACGTCCTGACTTTC

D: .
J: TRBJ2-1
size: few
V: TRBV5-1
CDR3: CASSLVGEREQFF
DNA: TGCGCCAGCAGCTTGGTGGGGGAAAGAGAGCAGTTCTTC

D: TRBD1
J: TRBJ1-1
size: .
V: TRBV5-1
CDR3: CASSVGQVLTEAFF
DNA: TGCGCCAGCAGCGTCGGACAGGTTCTCACTGAAGCTTTCTTT

D: TRBD2
J: TRBJ2-5
size: .
V: TRBV12-3/TRBV12-4
CDR3: CASFSSGGIYNERYF
DNA: TGTGCCAGCTTCTCAAGCGGGGGCATATACAATGAGCGGTACTTC

D: TRBD1
J: TRBJ1-5
size: few
V: TRBV6-6
CDR3: CASGTGGGNQPQHF
DNA: TGTGCCAGCGGGACAGGGGGCGGCAATCAGCCCCAGCATTTT

D: .
J: TRBJ2-1
size: once
V: TRBV4-1
CDR3: CASSQEGRGGRNEQFF
DNA: TGCGCCAGCAGCCAAGAGGGCAGGGGCGGTCGTAATGAGCAGTTCTTC

D: .
J: TRBJ1-5
size: few
V: TRBV12-3/TRBV12-4
CDR3: CASSLALGVSGQPQHF
DNA: TGTGCCAGCAGTTTAGCGCTCGGGGTATCGGGTCAGCCCCAGCATTTT

D: TRBD2
J: TRBJ2-3
size: few
V: TRBV28
CDR3: CAGSLFAGGLTDTQYF
DNA: TGTGCCGGCAGTTTATTTGCGGGGGGGCTCACAGATACGCAGTATTTT

D: TRBD2
J: TRBJ2-1
size: .
V: TRBV11-1
CDR3: CASSPIAGADEQFF
DNA: TGTGCCAGCAGCCCCATAGCGGGAGCGGATGAGCAGTTCTTC

D: .
J: TRBJ2-1
size: .
V: TRBV9
CDR3: CASSVAQAGIYNEQFF
DNA: TGTGCCAGCAGCGTGGCCCAGGCGGGCATCTACAATGAGCAGTTCTTC

D: .
J: TRBJ2-7
size: .
V: TRBV6-6
CDR3: CASSYRGGTVTYEQYF
DNA: TGTGCCAGCAGTTATAGGGGAGGGACAGTCACCTACGAGCAGTACTTC

D: TRBD2
J: TRBJ2-1
size: .
V: TRBV5-1
CDR3: CASSHQLAGGPGYNEQFF
DNA: TGCGCCAGCAGCCACCAACTAGCGGGAGGGCCGGGTTACAATGAGCAGTTCTTC

D: .
J: TRBJ1-3
size: .
V: TRBV19
CDR3: CASSSGTFNGNTIYF
DNA: TGTGCCAGTAGTTCCGGGACCTTCAACGGAAACACCATATATTTT

D: TRBD1
J: TRBJ2-7
size: .
V: TRBV6-5
CDR3: CASSYSTGINFRKPDDDYEQYF
DNA: TGTGCCAGCAGTTACTCGACAGGGATAAATTTTCGTAAACCCGACGACGACTACGAGCAGTACTTC

D: .
J: TRBJ2-3
size: few
V: TRBV4-1
CDR3: CASSPRVSLDTDTQYF
DNA: TGCGCCAGCAGCCCCCGGGTCTCCTTAGACACAGATACGCAGTATTTT

D: TRBD2
J: TRBJ2-1
size: .
V: TRBV6-1
CDR3: CASSALGRSGGVNEQFF
DNA: TGTGCCAGCAGTGCCTTGGGTAGGAGCGGGGGGGTGAATGAGCAGTTCTTC